The rows below give T cell receptor beta chains drawn from one sample of a study of beta chain features in type 1 diabetes. Data came from immunoSEQ multiplex PCR; TCRdb stores just in-frame clones and leaves some out. The sample has approximately 150,000 clones, roughly 9.3% seen once. The source material was central memory CD4+ T cells from blood. The origin of the receptors is a woman aged 40 to 50 in good health. Both conserved end residues are part of each CDR3. D genes are given only for firm matches.

d_gene: TRBD1; v_gene: TRBV29-1; CDR3aa: CSVSIQGREQYF
d_gene: -; v_gene: TRBV11-2; CDR3aa: CASSPGVGSLQTQYF
d_gene: TRBD2; v_gene: TRBV4-3; CDR3aa: CASSQAGSGDNEQFF
d_gene: -; v_gene: TRBV11-2; CDR3aa: CASSWRADSLGDEQYF
d_gene: TRBD1; v_gene: TRBV6-5; CDR3aa: CASSPGTGLVNTIYF
d_gene: -; v_gene: TRBV7-2; CDR3aa: CASSREFRVNTEAFF
d_gene: TRBD2; v_gene: TRBV18; CDR3aa: CASSPGGGGYNEQFF
d_gene: -; v_gene: TRBV21-1; CDR3aa: CASSKLAGEETQYF
d_gene: -; v_gene: TRBV29-1; CDR3aa: CSVVEGTDEQYF
d_gene: TRBD1; v_gene: TRBV19; CDR3aa: CASSIERGPRTQYF